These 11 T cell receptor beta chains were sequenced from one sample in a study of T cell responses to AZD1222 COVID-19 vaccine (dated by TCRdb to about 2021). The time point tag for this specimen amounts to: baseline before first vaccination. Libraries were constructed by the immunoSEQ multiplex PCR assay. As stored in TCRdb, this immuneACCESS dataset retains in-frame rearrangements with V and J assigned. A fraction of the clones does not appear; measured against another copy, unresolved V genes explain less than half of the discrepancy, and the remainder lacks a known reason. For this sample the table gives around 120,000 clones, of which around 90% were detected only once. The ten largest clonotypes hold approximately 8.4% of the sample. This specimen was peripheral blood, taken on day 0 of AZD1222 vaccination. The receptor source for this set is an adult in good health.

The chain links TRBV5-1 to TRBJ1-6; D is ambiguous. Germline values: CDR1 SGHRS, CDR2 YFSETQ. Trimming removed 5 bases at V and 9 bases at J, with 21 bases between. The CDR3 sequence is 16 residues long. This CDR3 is CASSSALSRAGSPLHF. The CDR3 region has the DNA TGCGCCAGCAGTTCGGCACTCTCAAGAGCGGGTTCACCCCTCCACTTT.

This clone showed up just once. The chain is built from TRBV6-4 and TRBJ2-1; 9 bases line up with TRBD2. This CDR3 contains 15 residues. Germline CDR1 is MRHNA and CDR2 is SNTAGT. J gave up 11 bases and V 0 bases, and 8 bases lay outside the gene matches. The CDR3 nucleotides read TGTGCCAGCAGTGACTCGTACGCGGGAGGGTATAAGCAGTTCTTC. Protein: CASSDSYAGGYKQFF.

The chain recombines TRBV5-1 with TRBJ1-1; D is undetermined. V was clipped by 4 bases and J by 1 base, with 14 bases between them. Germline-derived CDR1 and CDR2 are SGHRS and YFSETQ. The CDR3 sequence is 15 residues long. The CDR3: CASSTRGSGNTEAFF. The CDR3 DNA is TGCGCCAGCAGCACACGAGGGTCAGGGAACACTGAAGCTTTCTTT.

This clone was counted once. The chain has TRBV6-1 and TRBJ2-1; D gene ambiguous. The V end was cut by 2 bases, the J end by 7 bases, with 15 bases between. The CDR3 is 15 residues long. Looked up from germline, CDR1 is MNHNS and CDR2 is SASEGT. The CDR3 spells CASSEFYRAGNEQFF. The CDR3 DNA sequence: TGTGCCAGCAGTGAATTTTATAGGGCTGGGAATGAGCAGTTCTTC.

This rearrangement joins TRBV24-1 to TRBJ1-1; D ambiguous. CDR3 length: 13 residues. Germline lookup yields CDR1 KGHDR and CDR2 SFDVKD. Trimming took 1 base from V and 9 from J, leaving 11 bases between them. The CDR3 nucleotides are TGTGCCACCAGTGATTTTGGCTATAATCAAGCTTTCTTT. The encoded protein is CATSDFGYNQAFF.

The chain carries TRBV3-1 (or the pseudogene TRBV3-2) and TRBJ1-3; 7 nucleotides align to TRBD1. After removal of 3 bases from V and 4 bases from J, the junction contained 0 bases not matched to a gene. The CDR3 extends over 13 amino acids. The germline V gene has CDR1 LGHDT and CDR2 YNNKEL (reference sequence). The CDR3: CASSQTGGNTIYF. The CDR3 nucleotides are TGTGCCAGCAGCCAGACAGGGGGAAACACCATATATTTT.

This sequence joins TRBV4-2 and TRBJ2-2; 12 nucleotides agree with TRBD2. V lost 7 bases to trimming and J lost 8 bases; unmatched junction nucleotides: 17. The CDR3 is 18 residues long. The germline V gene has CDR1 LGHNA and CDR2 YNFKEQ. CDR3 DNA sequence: TGTGCCAGCACCCCCGGGTCTAGCGGGGGGGCCAAGTTTGGGGAGCTGTTTTTT. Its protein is CASTPGSSGGAKFGELFF.

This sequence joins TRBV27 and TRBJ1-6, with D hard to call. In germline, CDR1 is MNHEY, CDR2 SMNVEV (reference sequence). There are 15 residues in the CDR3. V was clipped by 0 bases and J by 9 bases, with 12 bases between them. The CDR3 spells CASSLSRVLSSPLHF. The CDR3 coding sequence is TGTGCCAGCAGTTTATCGAGAGTCTTGAGTTCACCCCTCCACTTT.

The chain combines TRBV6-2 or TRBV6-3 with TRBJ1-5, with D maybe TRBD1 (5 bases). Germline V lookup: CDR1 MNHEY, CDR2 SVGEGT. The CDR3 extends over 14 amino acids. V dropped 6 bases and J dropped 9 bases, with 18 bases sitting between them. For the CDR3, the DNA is TGTGCCAGCAGCCCTTTTCAGGGTTCGGGGCCCCAGCATTTT. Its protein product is CASSPFQGSGPQHF.

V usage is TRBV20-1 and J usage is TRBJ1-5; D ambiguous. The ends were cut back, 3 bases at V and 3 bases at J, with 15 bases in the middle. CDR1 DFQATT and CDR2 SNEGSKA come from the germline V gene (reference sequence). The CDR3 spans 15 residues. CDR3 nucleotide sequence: TGCAGTGCTAGTGCTGGAGGGCGCGTCAATCAGCCCCAGCATTTT. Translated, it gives CSASAGGRVNQPQHF.

CDR3 in DNA: TGTGCCAGCAGCGGGGGAACTGAAGCTTTCTTT. It is translated as CASSGGTEAFF. The rearrangement joins TRBV9 to TRBJ1-1; D is ambiguous. The CDR3 extends over 11 amino acids. Trimming removed 3 bases at V and 5 bases at J, with 5 bases between. Per the germline V gene, CDR1 is SGDLS and CDR2 is YYNGEE.